Presented here are 32 T cell receptor beta chains from one specimen sequenced in a study of T-cell memory formation after mild COVID-19. TCRdb reanalysed the 5' RACE reads using MiXCR and keeps one entry per CDR3 protein. The table records some 210,000 distinct CDR3 sequences, around 27% of them present only once. Sequences were obtained from PBMCs or a T cell subset sorted from them (not recorded which). Receptors were obtained from an adult woman who had mild COVID-19 (a few samples of this study predate the infection). Cell type and time point are not known.

This clonotype was seen a handful of times. The chain has TRBV5-1 and TRBJ2-2; no clear D. Trimming cost V 2 bases and J 4 bases, with 12 bases left between them. The germline CDR1 and CDR2 sequences are SGHRS and YFSETQ. The CDR3 consists of 15 residues. CDR3 nucleotide sequence: TGCGCCAGCAGCTTCACCGCGACTGGCACCGGGGAGCTGTTTTTT. It specifies CASSFTATGTGELFF. Looking up the rest from reference TRBV5-1 and TRBJ2-2 gives the full variable domain: KAGVTQTPRYLIKTRGQQVTLSCSPISGHRSVSWYQQTPGQGLQFLFEYFSETQRNKGNFPGRFSGRQFSNSRSEMNVSTLELGDSALYLCASSFTATGTGELFFGEGSRLTVL.

This chain joins TRBV6-5 and TRBJ1-6, with 10 bases lining up with TRBD1. The CDR3 covers 15 residues. The germline gives CDR1 MNHEY, CDR2 SVGAGI. Unmatched junction bases numbered 5, after V lost 2 bases and J lost 10 bases. CDR3 amino acids: CASSYAGQGYSPLHF. CDR3 coding DNA: TGTGCCAGCAGTTACGCGGGACAGGGGTACTCACCCCTCCACTTT.

Here the CDR3 reads CASSYWLAGDEQFF. DNA for the CDR3: TGTGCCAGCAGTTACTGGCTAGCGGGCGATGAGCAGTTCTTC. J is TRBJ2-1 and V is TRBV6-5, with TRBD2 matching over 8 bases. Germline V lookup: CDR1 MNHEY, CDR2 SVGAGI. V lost 1 base and J lost 8; bases outside the gene matches: 4. The CDR3 has 14 residues.

A few counts support this clonotype. J is TRBJ1-1 and V is TRBV5-4; D may be TRBD1 (5 bases). This CDR3 has 15 amino acids. From germline, CDR1 is SGHNT and CDR2 YYREEE (reference sequence). V was clipped by 4 bases and J by 1 base, with 14 bases between them. CDR3 sequence reads: CASSPGVQGNTEAFF. The CDR3 DNA reads TGTGCCAGCAGCCCGGGGGTCCAGGGGAACACTGAAGCTTTCTTT.

The chain carries TRBV4-1 and TRBJ1-5, with unresolved D. The CDR3 runs 17 residues. Trimming shortened V by 3 bases and J by 5 bases, and 20 bases separated the two germline ends. CDR1 and CDR2 (germline): MGHRA, YSYEKL. CDR3 DNA: TGCGCCAGCAGCCATCCTCCGGACGAGGGTGGGGATCAGCCCCAGCATTTT. Its translation: CASSHPPDEGGDQPQHF.

This clonotype turned up a few times. The chain uses TRBV12-3 or TRBV12-4 and TRBJ2-5; maybe TRBD2 (7 bases). V lost 3 bases to trimming and J lost 4 bases, with 12 bases between them. The CDR3 has 14 residues. DNA of the CDR3: TGTGCCAGCAGTTTTGGGGGGGCCACAGAGACCCAGTACTTC. This translates into CASSFGGATETQYF.

This clonotype was seen repeatedly, ten times or more. The rearrangement joins TRBV5-1 to TRBJ2-1; D not certain. Trimming took 0 bases from V and 0 from J, leaving 10 bases between them. The CDR3 has 16 amino acids. CDR1 is SGHRS, CDR2 YFSETQ, per germline. The CDR3 region is CASSLEQVSSYNEQFF. The CDR3 nucleotides read TGCGCCAGCAGCTTGGAGCAGGTTAGCTCCTACAATGAGCAGTTCTTC.

This clonotype showed up just a few times. This sequence joins TRBV6-5 and TRBJ1-2, with a possible D match to TRBD1 (5 bases). The CDR3 is 14 amino acids. Trimming shortened V by 5 bases and J by 4 bases, and 14 bases separated the two germline ends. The germline V gene has CDR1 MNHEY and CDR2 SVGAGI. The CDR3 DNA sequence: TGTGCCAGCAGTCCCCCCGGGGCCCGCTATGGCTACACCTTC. It codes for CASSPPGARYGYTF.

The CDR3 here is CASSPPGLAVTYEQYF. CDR3 DNA sequence: TGTGCCAGCAGCCCCCCCGGGCTAGCGGTAACCTACGAGCAGTACTTC. The chain carries TRBV7-2 and TRBJ2-7; TRBD2 aligns across 7 bases. This CDR3 has 16 amino acids. CDR1 is SGHTA and CDR2 is FQGNSA in the germline V gene. V lost 5 bases to trimming and J lost 2 bases; unmatched junction nucleotides: 12.

This clonotype was detected a few times. The chain has TRBV4-2 and TRBJ1-1; no firm D call. Trimming removed 0 bases from V and 11 bases from J, with 13 bases in between. Germline CDR1 is LGHNA and CDR2 is YNFKEQ. The CDR3 spans 13 residues. CDR3 residues: CASSQDGKGPAFF. For the CDR3, the DNA is TGTGCCAGCAGCCAAGATGGAAAAGGGCCGGCTTTCTTT.

This clonotype was counted between two and nine times. The chain combines TRBV6-1 with TRBJ2-3; D is perhaps TRBD1 (6 bases). The germline V and J ends were trimmed by 6 bases and 3 bases, with 13 bases remaining between them. CDR3 size: 14 residues. Germline CDR1 is MNHNS and CDR2 is SASEGT. This CDR3 is CASRTGGKTDTQYF. The DNA of the CDR3 is TGTGCCAGCAGGACAGGAGGAAAGACAGATACGCAGTATTTT.

This clonotype was counted only a few times. This chain uses TRBV12-3 or TRBV12-4 with TRBJ2-5; D remains unclear. V lost 7 bases, J lost 0 bases, and 12 bases lay in between. The CDR3 runs 14 residues. This chain's CDR3 is CASKSRADQETQYF. CDR3 DNA sequence: TGTGCCAGCAAAAGCCGGGCCGACCAAGAGACCCAGTACTTC.

This clonotype came up a few times. The V and J genes are TRBV6-5 and TRBJ2-1, with a possible D match to TRBD1 (5 bases). The germline CDR1 and CDR2 sequences are MNHEY and SVGAGI. V lost 11 bases and J lost 9, with 17 bases in between. This CDR3 is built from 12 residues. The chain's CDR3 is CAGRTGQGEQFF. For the CDR3, the DNA is TGTGCCGGTCGGACGGGTCAGGGTGAGCAGTTCTTC.

This chain uses TRBV5-6 with TRBJ1-6, with a possible D match to TRBD1 (5 bases). This CDR3 has 13 residues. The ends were cut back, 6 bases at V and 9 bases at J, with 13 bases in the middle. Germline lookup yields CDR1 SGHDT and CDR2 YYEEEE. The CDR3 DNA reads as TGTGCCAGCAAGGGGACCGGTGGTTCACCCCTCCACTTT. Translated, it gives CASKGTGGSPLHF.

This clonotype occurred a few times. This rearrangement joins TRBV7-9 to TRBJ2-2, with 8 bases fitting TRBD2. Germline-derived CDR1 and CDR2 are SEHNR and FQNEAQ (reference sequence). CDR3 length equals 14 residues. V lost 5 bases and J lost 5; bases outside the gene matches: 4. CDR3 sequence reads: CASSTSGATGELFF. The DNA for the CDR3 is TGTGCCAGCAGCACTAGCGGAGCGACCGGGGAGCTGTTTTTT. Full variable domain (outside the CDR3, taken from reference TRBV7-9 and TRBJ2-2): DTGVSQNPRHKITKRGQNVTFRCDPISEHNRLYWYRQTLGQGPEFLTYFQNEAQLEKSRLLSDRFSAERPKGSFSTLEIQRTEQGDSAMYLCASSTSGATGELFFGEGSRLTVL.

Only a few counts were recorded for this clonotype. This chain connects TRBV28 to TRBJ2-3; TRBD1 matches at 7 bases. Germline V gene sequence: CDR1 MDHEN, CDR2 SYDVKM. Trimming removed 1 base from V and 4 bases from J; junction bases left unmatched: 8. The length of the CDR3 is 16 residues. CDR3 region: CASSLSQDRRADTQYF. CDR3 DNA sequence: TGTGCCAGCAGTTTATCCCAGGACAGGCGGGCAGATACGCAGTATTTT.

The CDR3 here is CSARDSVKAQYF. The CDR3 nucleotides read TGCAGTGCTAGAGATAGCGTTAAAGCGCAGTATTTT. V and J are TRBV20-1 and TRBJ2-3; possibly TRBD2 for D (5 bases). The V gene's germline CDR1 is DFQATT and CDR2 SNEGSKA (reference sequence). This CDR3 is 12 amino acids long. Trimming shortened V by 0 bases and J by 10 bases, and 11 bases separated the two germline ends.

The rearrangement links TRBV18 to TRBJ2-7, with a weak D call TRBD2 (6 bases). CDR3 length: 15 residues. Germline V lookup: CDR1 KGHSH, CDR2 LQKENI. V was trimmed by 2 bases and J by 2 bases, leaving 13 bases between them. This CDR3 is CASSPFGGAAYEQYF. The CDR3 DNA reads TGTGCCAGCTCACCATTCGGAGGGGCCGCCTACGAGCAGTACTTC. Together with reference TRBV18 and TRBJ2-7, the CDR3 gives the full variable domain: NAGVMQNPRHLVRRRGQEARLRCSPMKGHSHVYWYRQLPEEGLKFMVYLQKENIIDESGMPKERFSAEFPKEGPSILRIQQVVRGDSAAYFCASSPFGGAAYEQYFGPGTRLTVT.

The chain carries TRBV19 and TRBJ2-1; the match to TRBD2 covers 7 bases. The CDR3 length is 12 residues. The ends lost 3 bases at V and 7 bases at J; junction bases unmatched: 0. The germline CDR1 and CDR2 sequences are LNHDA and SQIVND (reference sequence). The CDR3 is CASSMGGNEQFF. Written as DNA, the CDR3 is TGTGCCAGTAGTATGGGGGGGAATGAGCAGTTCTTC.

The chain carries TRBV10-3 and TRBJ1-6, with TRBD1 matching over 8 bases. V lost 3 bases to trimming and J lost 9 bases; unmatched junction nucleotides: 13. CDR1 is ENHRY and CDR2 is SYGVKD in the germline V gene. This CDR3 spans 17 amino acids. CDR3 sequence: CAISDPPQGARGSPLHF. DNA of the CDR3: TGTGCCATCAGTGATCCGCCCCAGGGGGCTAGGGGTTCACCCCTCCACTTT.

A few counts support this clonotype. The rearrangement uses TRBV3-1 and TRBJ2-2, with D hard to call. The germline V and J ends were trimmed by 5 bases and 6 bases, with 4 bases remaining between them. The CDR3 is 11 amino acids. Germline CDR1 is LGHDT and CDR2 is YNNKEL (reference sequence). CDR3 region: CASSSSGELFF. DNA of the CDR3: TGTGCCAGCAGCTCGTCCGGGGAGCTGTTTTTT.

The V and J genes are TRBV24-1 and TRBJ2-7; D call uncertain. The ends were cut back, 3 bases at V and 2 bases at J, with 4 bases in the middle. Germline loops: CDR1 KGHDR, CDR2 SFDVKD. The CDR3 spans 12 residues. This CDR3 reads CATSDRTYEQYF. The CDR3 nucleotides are TGTGCCACCAGTGATCGCACCTACGAGCAGTACTTC.

The V call is TRBV2, the J call TRBJ2-1, with 9 bases fitting TRBD1. With 6 bases clipped from V and 4 bases from J, the junction kept 1 base outside the gene matches. This CDR3 comprises 13 residues. Per germline, CDR1 SNHLY and CDR2 FYNNEI. The CDR3 reads CASSGQGYNEQFF. DNA for the CDR3: TGTGCCAGCAGCGGACAGGGGTACAATGAGCAGTTCTTC. Together with reference TRBV2 and TRBJ2-1, the CDR3 gives the full variable domain: EPEVTQTPSHQVTQMGQEVILRCVPISNHLYFYWYRQILGQKVEFLVSFYNNEISEKSEIFDDQFSVERPDGSNFTLKIRSTKLEDSAMYFCASSGQGYNEQFFGPGTRLTVL.

In DNA form, the CDR3 reads TGTGCCAGCAGTCCCGCGGGAGGGCCCCAAGACACTGAAGCTTTCTTT. It specifies CASSPAGGPQDTEAFF. The chain employs TRBV12-3 or TRBV12-4 and TRBJ1-1, with D unresolved. CDR3 size: 16 residues. Deletions cut 5 bases from V and 3 bases from J, with 19 bases between.

The genes are TRBV2 and TRBJ2-1, with D unclear. The germline gives CDR1 SNHLY, CDR2 FYNNEI. There are 12 residues in the CDR3. The V and J ends lost 7 bases and 6 bases respectively, with 10 bases between them. CDR3 DNA sequence: TGTGCCAGCATGTCGGAAACCAATGAGCAGTTCTTC. Protein product: CASMSETNEQFF.

The chain joins TRBV11-2 to TRBJ2-7; 11 nucleotides line up with TRBD2. V lost 1 base to trimming and J lost 4 bases; unmatched junction nucleotides: 3. The CDR3 covers 15 residues. Germline V gives CDR1 SGHAT, CDR2 FQNNGV. This CDR3 reads CASSLGGTSGYEQYF. The CDR3 DNA sequence: TGTGCCAGCAGCTTAGGAGGGACTAGCGGATACGAGCAGTACTTC.

This clonotype occurred a few times. The chain is built from TRBV7-9 and TRBJ2-3, with 8 bases that match TRBD1. The CDR3 runs to 14 residues. J was trimmed by 4 bases and V by 5 bases; bases with no gene match: 5. Germline V CDR1 and CDR2: SEHNR, FQNEAQ (reference sequence). CDR3 bases: TGTGCCAGCAGCGGACAGGGCTCCGCAGATACGCAGTATTTT. It yields the protein CASSGQGSADTQYF.

This clonotype was detected a few times. This chain links TRBV24-1 with TRBJ2-7; the match to TRBD2 covers 7 bases. Germline assignment: CDR1 KGHDR and CDR2 SFDVKD. Trimming removed 3 bases from V and 0 bases from J; junction bases left unmatched: 4. This CDR3 is 15 amino acids long. CDR3 residues: CATSDRRGNSYEQYF. CDR3 sequence (DNA): TGTGCCACCAGTGATCGGCGGGGGAACTCCTACGAGCAGTACTTC.

The table lists this clonotype with a few counts. This rearrangement joins TRBV6-5 to TRBJ1-1; perhaps TRBD1 as D (5 bases). This CDR3 has 16 residues. Germline assignment: CDR1 MNHEY and CDR2 SVGAGI. Trimming took 7 bases from V and 3 from J, leaving 21 bases between them. CDR3 protein: CASTDSPGVEDTEAFF. CDR3 DNA sequence: TGTGCCAGCACCGATTCGCCGGGGGTAGAGGACACTGAAGCTTTCTTT.

This clonotype came up a few times. CDR3 protein: CASSQDLGLAYEQYF. CDR3 nucleotide sequence: TGTGCCAGCAGCCAAGATCTGGGACTAGCCTACGAGCAGTACTTC. The chain recombines TRBV3-1 with TRBJ2-7, with 8 bases lining up with TRBD2. This CDR3 contains 15 residues. V shed 0 bases, J shed 2 bases, and the junction held 3 bases outside the gene matches. Germline CDR1 is LGHDT and CDR2 is YNNKEL (reference sequence).

The chain is built from TRBV7-6 and TRBJ2-1; the match to TRBD2 covers 13 bases. The CDR3 covers 16 residues. The V gene end was trimmed by 4 bases and the J gene end by 9 bases; junction bases not matched to a gene: 9. Germline V lookup: CDR1 SGHVS, CDR2 FNYEAQ. CDR3 sequence reads: CASSSSLAGGRFEQFF. The CDR3 coding sequence is TGTGCCAGCAGCTCGTCACTAGCGGGGGGGAGGTTTGAGCAGTTCTTC. The whole variable domain, filled in from reference TRBV7-6 and TRBJ2-1, reads GAGVSQSPRYKVTKRGQDVALRCDPISGHVSLYWYRQALGQGPEFLTYFNYEAQQDKSGLPNDRFSAERPEGSISTLTIQRTEQRDSAMYRCASSSSLAGGRFEQFFGPGTRLTVL.

This clonotype was observed a few times. The chain links TRBV20-1 to TRBJ2-5, with D perhaps given as TRBD1 or TRBD2 (5 bases each). Germline V gene data show CDR1 as DFQATT and CDR2 as SNEGSKA (reference sequence). V lost 5 bases, J lost 1 base, and 17 bases lay in between. The CDR3 contains 15 residues. CDR3 nucleotides: TGCAGTGCTGAAGACAGCGGTGGGGCCCAAGAGACCCAGTACTTC. It encodes CSAEDSGGAQETQYF.